This T cell receptor (beta chain) came from a study of identical twins. From germline, CDR1 is LGHDT and CDR2 YNNKEL (reference sequence). V was pared by 1 base and J by 0 bases, with 4 bases of the junction left unmatched. The CDR3 extends over 16 amino acids. TCRdb redid the calling of the 5' RACE reads with MiXCR, one entry per CDR3 protein. The sample has about 660,000 distinct CDR3 sequences, around 8.6% seen once. These data were also reused for a study on yellow fever vaccine responses in identical twins.

The chain links TRBV3-1 to TRBJ2-3, with TRBD2 matching over 7 bases. The sequenced sample was PBMCs. The TCR was taken from a woman aged 18-29 years in good health. CDR3 coding DNA: TGTGCCAGCAGCCAAGCGTCGGGGGGTAGCACAGATACGCAGTATTTT. It yields the protein CASSQASGGSTDTQYF.